This TCR beta chain stems from a study of early T cells in non-severe SARS-CoV-2 infection. The sample holds a few counts of this clonotype. TCRdb analysed the 5' RACE reads with MiXCR anew, one entry per CDR3 protein. The data show around 52,000 distinct CDR3 sequences, around a tenth seen once. Sequencing input: whole blood. This clonotype was sampled from an adult who was a healthcare worker with PCR-confirmed SARS-CoV-2 infection or an uninfected control (not recorded which).

The CDR3 DNA is TGTGCCAGCAGCTTAGGAGAAAACACCGGGGAGCTGTTTTTT. It translates to CASSLGENTGELFF. V gene TRBV7-6 combines with J gene TRBJ2-2; no firm D call. Germline loops: CDR1 SGHVS, CDR2 FNYEAQ. Trimming removed 1 base at V and 2 bases at J, with 5 bases between. The CDR3 length is 14 residues.